The 20 T cell receptor beta chains below come from one sample, sequenced in a study of T-cell memory formation after mild COVID-19. TCRdb reprocessed the 5' RACE reads with MiXCR, giving one entry per CDR3 protein. The profile shows hundreds of thousands of distinct CDR3 sequences, 18% of them singletons. Sequenced input: PBMCs or a T cell subset sorted from them (not recorded which). The receptors shown here come from an adult woman who had mild COVID-19 (a few samples of this study predate the infection). Cell type and time point are not known.

The gene calls are TRBV7-2 and TRBJ1-2; D unresolved. Germline V lookup: CDR1 SGHTA, CDR2 FQGNSA. V was trimmed by 5 bases and J by 10 bases, leaving 20 bases between them. This CDR3 spans 14 amino acids. DNA of the CDR3: TGTGCCAGCAGCCGCCATGCTGCGGGAGCTCTCTACACCTTC. Its translation: CASSRHAAGALYTF.

The chain has TRBV7-2 and TRBJ2-1; TRBD2 might be the D (5 bases). The CDR3 has 17 amino acids. V lost 5 bases, J lost 9 bases, and 26 bases lay in between. CDR1 and CDR2 (germline): SGHTA, FQGNSA. The CDR3 region is CASSGENRNFLGGEQFF. For the CDR3, the DNA is TGTGCCAGCAGCGGGGAGAATAGAAACTTTCTGGGTGGTGAGCAGTTCTTC.

This clonotype has a handful of counts. J is TRBJ1-2 and V is TRBV27, with a weak D call TRBD1 (6 bases). There are 16 residues in the CDR3. Germline V gene lookup returns CDR1 MNHEY and CDR2 SMNVEV (reference sequence). V was cut by 6 bases and J by 1 base, with 18 bases left in between. CDR3 amino acids: CASSPGGGPINYGYTF. The CDR3 region has the DNA TGTGCCAGCAGCCCCGGGGGGGGGCCAATTAACTATGGCTACACCTTC.

In nucleotides, the CDR3 is TGTGCCAGCAGCTTAGCGATCCAGGGGGCATACGGTAATGAAAAACTGTTTTTT. Its translation: CASSLAIQGAYGNEKLFF. J is TRBJ1-4 and V is TRBV7-6; 8 bases are shared with TRBD1. The germline gives CDR1 SGHVS, CDR2 FNYEAQ. Unmatched junction bases numbered 10, after V lost 0 bases and J lost 4 bases. The CDR3 runs to 18 residues.

This clonotype appeared a single time. The chain recombines TRBV5-1 with TRBJ2-7, with D perhaps matching TRBD1 (6 bases). Germline-derived CDR1 and CDR2 are SGHRS and YFSETQ. Trimming left V 7 bases short and J 3 bases short, with 11 bases between. The CDR3 runs 12 residues. CDR3 residues: CASGDTDYEQYF. Written as DNA, the CDR3 is TGCGCCAGCGGGGACACAGACTACGAGCAGTACTTC.

This clonotype appeared many times. The chain has TRBV9 and TRBJ2-2, with TRBD1 matching 10 bases. This CDR3 contains 15 residues. CDR1 is SGDLS, CDR2 YYNGEE, per germline. With 4 bases clipped from V and 5 bases from J, the junction kept 5 bases outside the gene matches. The CDR3 DNA reads as TGTGCCAGCAGCTGGGGACAGGGGACGACCGGGGAGCTGTTTTTT. It yields the protein CASSWGQGTTGELFF.

The chain uses TRBV11-3 and TRBJ2-7; D remains unclear. The CDR3 covers 14 residues. The V end lost 3 bases, the J end lost 0 bases, and 9 bases lay between the germline ends. The germline CDR1 and CDR2 sequences are SGHNT and YENEEA. CDR3 in DNA: TGTGCCAGCAGCTTGAGACTGAGCTCCTACGAGCAGTACTTC. Its translation: CASSLRLSSYEQYF.

The chain uses TRBV4-1 and TRBJ1-1; no definite D call. The CDR3 extends over 13 amino acids. Trimming pared 3 bases from V and 4 bases from J, leaving 9 bases between. Germline CDR1 and CDR2: MGHRA and YSYEKL. In DNA, the CDR3 is TGCGCCAGCAGCCAGGCATGGGCCACTGAAGCTTTCTTT. It encodes CASSQAWATEAFF.

A note on this clonotype: This sequence may be a read error, since a much larger clone differs from it by one base. The V gene is TRBV10-3, the J gene TRBJ1-1; D is unresolved. Trimming shortened V by 5 bases and J by 7 bases, and 14 bases separated the two germline ends. Germline V gene data show CDR1 as ENHRY and CDR2 as SYGVKD. CDR3 length: 13 amino acids. CDR3: CAISSDAGSEAFF. In DNA, the CDR3 is TGTGCCATCAGTTCCGATGCCGGGAGTGAAGCTTTCTTT.

The gene calls are TRBV30 and TRBJ1-5; TRBD1 matches 7 bases. V lost 0 bases to trimming and J lost 0 bases; unmatched junction nucleotides: 8. Germline V gives CDR1 GTSNPN, CDR2 SVGIG (reference sequence). CDR3 length: 17 amino acids. DNA of the CDR3: TGTGCCTGGAGTGTAATGAAGGGGGCAGGTAGCAATCAGCCCCAGCATTTT. Protein product: CAWSVMKGAGSNQPQHF.

In this sample, this clonotype turned up many times. The V gene is TRBV27, the J gene TRBJ1-1; the D gene is possibly TRBD1 (6 bases). With 5 bases removed from V and 4 bases from J, the gap between germline ends came to 14 bases. The CDR3 loop spans 14 amino acids. Germline CDR1 reads MNHEY; CDR2 reads SMNVEV (reference sequence). The CDR3: CASSLGGLGTEAFF. For the CDR3, the DNA is TGTGCCAGCAGTCTGGGGGGCTTGGGCACTGAAGCTTTCTTT.

The chain recombines TRBV27 with TRBJ2-1; D is tentatively TRBD1 or TRBD2 (6 bases each). This CDR3 spans 16 amino acids. Germline assignment: CDR1 MNHEY and CDR2 SMNVEV (reference sequence). V was pared by 6 bases and J by 8 bases, with 23 bases between. CDR3 protein: CASRPQGRTIDDEQFF. The CDR3 coding sequence is TGTGCCAGCAGACCCCAGGGGAGGACAATCGATGATGAGCAGTTCTTC.

This sequence joins TRBV20-1 and TRBJ2-1; TRBD1 matches 7 bases. V lost 0 bases, J lost 2 bases, and 7 bases stayed unmatched. The CDR3 consists of 16 residues. Germline V CDR1 and CDR2: DFQATT, SNEGSKA (reference sequence). CDR3 in amino acids: CSAREGVRGTYNEQFF. The CDR3, as DNA: TGCAGTGCTAGAGAGGGGGTCAGGGGGACCTACAATGAGCAGTTCTTC.

V gene TRBV15 combines with J gene TRBJ1-5, with 10 bases that match TRBD1. Germline lookup yields CDR1 LNHNV and CDR2 YYDKDF (reference sequence). The CDR3 contains 16 residues. V lost 5 bases and J lost 2; bases outside the gene matches: 6. CDR3: CATSGAGTGGNQPQHF. CDR3 sequence (DNA): TGTGCCACCAGCGGCGCCGGGACAGGGGGCAATCAGCCCCAGCATTTT. The entire variable domain, with the rest obtained from reference TRBV15 and TRBJ1-5, is as follows: DAMVIQNPRYQVTQFGKPVTLSCSQTLNHNVMYWYQQKSSQAPKLLFHYYDKDFNNEADTPDNFQSRRPNTSFCFLDIRSPGLGDTAMYLCATSGAGTGGNQPQHFGDGTRLSIL.

Many counts were recorded for this clonotype. V usage is TRBV5-5 and J usage is TRBJ2-1; tentatively, D is TRBD2 (6 bases). Germline CDR1 SGHKS, CDR2 YYEKEE (reference sequence). V lost 4 bases, J lost 7 bases, and 12 bases lay in between. CDR3 length equals 13 residues. CDR3 DNA: TGTGCCAGCAGCGTGGGACTTCGGAATGAGCAGTTCTTC. Protein product: CASSVGLRNEQFF.

This rearrangement joins TRBV20-1 to TRBJ1-3, with no clear D. The CDR3 extends over 13 amino acids. The ends were cut back, 6 bases at V and 0 bases at J, with 9 bases in the middle. Germline V CDR1 and CDR2: DFQATT, SNEGSKA (reference sequence). The CDR3: CSASYSSGNTIYF. The CDR3 nucleotides are TGCAGTGCGAGCTACAGCTCTGGAAACACCATATATTTT.

This chain uses TRBV18 with TRBJ1-3; D is uncertain. Trimming removed 0 bases at V and 0 bases at J, with 9 bases between. The CDR3 spans 16 residues. From germline, CDR1 is KGHSH and CDR2 LQKENI. The CDR3 nucleotides read TGTGCCAGCTCACCACCGGTCGGGAGCTCTGGAAACACCATATATTTT. This sequence encodes CASSPPVGSSGNTIYF.

This clonotype has just a few counts. The chain is built from TRBV6-5 and TRBJ2-5; D not resolved. CDR1 and CDR2 from the germline V gene are MNHEY and SVGAGI. The CDR3 covers 15 residues. Between the trimmed V and J ends, which lost 2 bases and 4 bases, there was a span of 14 bases. The CDR3 coding sequence is TGTGCCAGCAGTTACGATCCGGGTGGGCGAGAGACCCAGTACTTC. Translated: CASSYDPGGRETQYF.

The rearrangement uses TRBV6-1 and TRBJ1-2; TRBD1 matches 8 bases. Germline-derived CDR1 and CDR2 are MNHNS and SASEGT. CDR3 length equals 15 residues. V shed 2 bases, J shed 2 bases, and the junction held 4 bases outside the gene matches. The CDR3 loop is CASSELTGENYGYTF. Here the CDR3 DNA reads TGTGCCAGCAGTGAACTGACAGGGGAAAACTATGGCTACACCTTC.

The chain joins TRBV5-1 to TRBJ2-5, with 9 bases matching TRBD1. CDR1 is SGHRS, CDR2 YFSETQ, per germline. The CDR3 totals 15 residues. The V segment lost 4 bases and the J segment 2 bases; nucleotides outside the gene matches: 6. The CDR3 bases are TGCGCCAGCAGCCCCGGGACAGGGCCACAAGAGACCCAGTACTTC. It translates to CASSPGTGPQETQYF.